These T cell receptor beta chains were read from a single sample in a study of CXCR3-negative and CXCR3-positive naive CD8 T cells. From the 5' RACE reads, TCRdb lists one entry per CDR3 protein and no DNA. This repertoire includes around 160,000 distinct CDR3 sequences. Sequencing was done on a sample of naive CXCR3+ CD8+ T cells from blood. The receptors were sampled from a human donor in good health. Some clones in this sample may be carry-over from other donors' samples. Both conserved end residues are part of each CDR3.

>TRBJ1-1|TRBV6-2/TRBV6-3
CASSYGRNTEAFF
>TRBJ2-1|TRBV7-9
CASSSPVLAGGNEQFF
>TRBJ2-3|TRBV6-5
CASSYSKDTDTQYF
>TRBJ1-5|TRBV6-2/TRBV6-3
CASSYGRTGPKGGQPQHF
>TRBJ1-1|TRBV4-1
CASSQVSRGAGRMNTEAFF
>TRBJ1-1|TRBV5-1
CASSGSGLLNTEAFF
>TRBJ2-1|TRBV15
CATRGGSGLAGVDEQFF
>TRBJ2-7|TRBV11-2
CASSAPSASTDYEQYF
>TRBJ2-1|TRBV20-1
CSARDVAGGINEQFF
>TRBJ2-7|TRBV3-1
CASSQAQGRIYEQYF
>TRBJ2-7|TRBV7-9
CASSLERERGEQYF
>TRBJ2-2|TRBV30
CAAGGAGELFF
>TRBJ1-3|TRBV7-2
CASSSSFSSGNTIYF
>TRBJ1-6|TRBV5-1
CASSLGDDNSPLRF
>TRBJ1-2|TRBV4-3
CASSQDGRGQSGYTF
>TRBJ2-7|TRBV7-9
CASSFPLQGYEQYF
>TRBJ2-3|TRBV7-9
CASSPTDTQYF
>TRBJ2-5|TRBV24-1
CATSDTGGAETQYF
>TRBJ2-7|TRBV4-3
CASSQETGVHYEQYF
>TRBJ1-1|TRBV11-2
CASSFWEGTAEAFF
>TRBJ1-1|TRBV28
CASSPHSGEDEAFF
>TRBJ2-2|TRBV12-3/TRBV12-4
CASTGGETGELFF
>TRBJ1-2|TRBV29-1
CSVASLYGCTF
>TRBJ2-2|TRBV19
CASSPLVGSSGTGELFF
>TRBJ2-5|TRBV6-2/TRBV6-3
CASSYLQTQYF
>TRBJ1-2|TRBV29-1
CSVNTDGFDGYTF
>TRBJ2-1|TRBV12-3/TRBV12-4
CASSLGYEQFF
>TRBJ2-1|TRBV5-1
CASSGTSGYSYNEQFF
>TRBJ2-4|TRBV20-1
CSARDLIGPKNIQYF
>TRBJ2-1|TRBV6-2/TRBV6-3
CASSYRLERGVDEKFF
>TRBJ2-3|TRBV7-8
CASSPLSAAGPSTDTQYF
>TRBJ2-4|TRBV21-1
CASSKGESGRSENIQYF